The present TCR beta chain was sequenced within a study of human T cells and chemical hapten exposure. Time point of the sample: pre-sensitization, week 0. Treatment here: therapeutic diphenylcyclopropenone sensitization with weekly scalp DPC. From the RACE reads, TCRdb called clonotypes with MiXCR, one entry per CDR3 protein. The table includes tens of thousands of distinct CDR3 sequences, 10% to 13% detected once. Germline V lookup: CDR1 SGHAT, CDR2 FQDESV (reference sequence). This CDR3 is 14 amino acids long. With 4 bases removed from V and 4 bases from J, the gap between germline ends came to 13 bases. This clonotype has ten or more counts.

This clonotype was sampled from a man between 25 and 39 years old with alopecia areata. Some clones in this sample may be carry-over from other donors' samples. The rearrangement uses TRBV11-1 and TRBJ1-1; perhaps TRBD1 as D (5 bases). This specimen was whole blood, taken in connection with sensitization to the hapten diphenylcyclopropenone (DPC). CDR3 loop: CASSYEGFSTEAFF. In nucleotides, the CDR3 is TGTGCCAGCAGCTACGAGGGGTTCTCCACTGAAGCTTTCTTT. The whole variable domain, filled in from reference TRBV11-1 and TRBJ1-1, reads EAEVAQSPRYKITEKSQAVAFWCDPISGHATLYWYRQILGQGPELLVQFQDESVVDDSQLPKDRFSAERLKGVDSTLKIQPAELGDSAMYLCASSYEGFSTEAFFGQGTRLTVV.